Listed here are 19 T cell receptor beta chains from one sample, sequenced in a study of shared clonotypes between healthy human individuals. Clones were sequenced by immunoSEQ multiplex PCR, and TCRdb holds only the in-frame ones, with some missing. The table includes under 850,000 clones, roughly two thirds detected once. The source material was memory CD4+ T cells sorted from blood. Subset reported: CD45RA-negative fraction. The receptor source for this set is a woman aged 25 to 45 in good health.

Only a few counts were recorded for this clone. V gene TRBV7-9 combines with J gene TRBJ1-2; D is ambiguous. Germline CDR1 is SEHNR and CDR2 is FQNEAQ (reference sequence). V dropped 0 bases and J dropped 13 bases, with 12 bases sitting between them. This CDR3 spans 12 amino acids. CDR3 amino acids: CASSLAAQQVTF. CDR3 DNA sequence: TGTGCCAGCAGCTTAGCCGCACAGCAAGTCACCTTC.

A few counts support this clone. The V gene is TRBV7-8, the J gene TRBJ2-7, with 7 bases aligning to TRBD2. The CDR3 extends over 15 amino acids. The germline V gene has CDR1 SGHVS and CDR2 FQNEAQ. Germline trimming cut 5 bases from V and 5 bases from J; bases unmatched to any gene: 12. CDR3 in DNA: TGTGCCAGCAGCCTGCAGGGAGCGGGGCACGACGAGCAGTACTTC. This translates into CASSLQGAGHDEQYF. The full variable domain, with the rest looked up from reference TRBV7-8 and TRBJ2-7, is GAGVSQSPRYKVAKRGQDVALRCDPISGHVSLFWYQQALGQGPEFLTYFQNEAQLDKSGLPSDRFFAERPEGSVSTLKIQRTQQEDSAVYLCASSLQGAGHDEQYFGPGTRLTVT.

The rearrangement uses TRBV9 and TRBJ2-1, with a weak D call TRBD2 (6 bases). CDR1 SGDLS and CDR2 YYNGEE come from the germline V gene. This CDR3 contains 16 residues. The V end was cut by 3 bases, the J end by 2 bases, with 15 bases between. For the CDR3, the DNA is TGTGCCAGCAGCGGGACTAATAGGTATCCCTACAATGAGCAGTTCTTC. Its translation: CASSGTNRYPYNEQFF. The full variable domain, in which reference TRBV9 and TRBJ2-1 provide the parts outside the CDR3, is DSGVTQTPKHLITATGQRVTLRCSPRSGDLSVYWYQQSLDQGLQFLIQYYNGEERAKGNILERFSAQQFPDLHSELNLSSLELGDSALYFCASSGTNRYPYNEQFFGPGTRLTVL.

In DNA, the CDR3 is TGTGCCAGCAGGGGAAGGGCCAATCAGCCCCAGCATTTT. Protein sequence: CASRGRANQPQHF. The rearrangement joins TRBV28 to TRBJ1-5; D call uncertain. The germline V gene encodes CDR1 MDHEN and CDR2 SYDVKM. CDR3 size: 13 residues. V shed 6 bases and J shed 3 bases, with 9 bases lying between them.

V usage is TRBV14 and J usage is TRBJ2-7; D is unresolved. The CDR3 sequence is 15 residues long. Trimming pared 5 bases from V and 7 bases from J, leaving 21 bases between. The germline gives CDR1 SGHDN, CDR2 FVKESK. CDR3 coding DNA: TGTGCCAGCAGCTCAAAGTACCCCTCTTTCAAAGAGCAGTACTTC. This translates into CASSSKYPSFKEQYF.

The CDR3 nucleotides read TGTGCCAGCAGCACCCGGACGACCAGCTCCTACAATGAGCAGTTCTTC. Protein sequence: CASSTRTTSSYNEQFF. The V gene is TRBV9, the J gene TRBJ2-1; D uncertain. The length of the CDR3 is 16 residues. CDR1 is SGDLS and CDR2 is YYNGEE in the germline V gene. Trimming pared 4 bases from V and 0 bases from J, leaving 14 bases between.

This clone has a handful of counts. The rearrangement joins TRBV2 to TRBJ2-7; 10 bases map to TRBD2. CDR3 length equals 16 residues. Germline V gene data show CDR1 as SNHLY and CDR2 as FYNNEI. V was clipped by 3 bases and J by 7 bases; unmatched bases: 12. CDR3 in amino acids: CASSDYLWTSGGEQYF. In DNA form, the CDR3 reads TGTGCCAGCAGTGACTACCTCTGGACTAGCGGAGGGGAGCAGTACTTC.

The V gene is TRBV30, the J gene TRBJ1-2; D remains ambiguous. V dropped 2 bases and J dropped 2 bases, with 6 bases sitting between them. This CDR3 has 12 amino acids. CDR1 and CDR2 (germline): GTSNPN, SVGIG (reference sequence). DNA for the CDR3: TGTGCCTGGAGTTCTATCAACTATGGCTACACCTTC. Residues: CAWSSINYGYTF.

J is TRBJ2-1 and V is TRBV11-1; the D call may be TRBD1 or TRBD2 (5 bases each). The germline CDR1 and CDR2 sequences are SGHAT and FQDESV (reference sequence). This CDR3 comprises 16 residues. The germline V and J ends were trimmed by 4 bases and 0 bases, with 13 bases remaining between them. The CDR3 DNA is TGTGCCAGCAGCTCATTGGGGGTCCGCTCCTACAATGAGCAGTTCTTC. Protein: CASSSLGVRSYNEQFF.

This clone was recorded at least ten times. J is TRBJ2-3 and V is TRBV9, with D tentatively TRBD1 or TRBD2 (5 bases each). V lost 5 bases to trimming and J lost 3 bases, with 19 bases between them. The CDR3 consists of 16 residues. The germline V gene encodes CDR1 SGDLS and CDR2 YYNGEE. The CDR3 nucleotides read TGTGCCAGCAGTCTAGGGACCCGGGGTGGTACAGATACGCAGTATTTT. Translation gives CASSLGTRGGTDTQYF.

The chain has TRBV6-5 and TRBJ2-7; D call uncertain. V was trimmed by 2 bases and J by 2 bases, leaving 10 bases between them. CDR1 and CDR2 (germline): MNHEY, SVGAGI. The CDR3 contains 14 residues. The DNA of the CDR3 is TGTGCCAGCAGTTACAACGGATTGACCTACGAGCAGTACTTC. This codes for CASSYNGLTYEQYF.

The chain couples TRBV5-4 to TRBJ2-1; D might be TRBD1 (6 bases). CDR3 length equals 14 residues. Trimming removed 2 bases at V and 6 bases at J, with 12 bases between. Germline CDR1 is SGHNT and CDR2 is YYREEE (reference sequence). This CDR3 is CASSLQGFVNEQFF. The CDR3, as DNA: TGTGCCAGCAGCTTACAGGGATTTGTCAATGAGCAGTTCTTC.

The chain uses TRBV20-1 and TRBJ2-7; unclear D gene. The CDR3 contains 11 residues. Trimming removed 3 bases at V and 6 bases at J, with 9 bases between. Germline V gives CDR1 DFQATT, CDR2 SNEGSKA (reference sequence). The CDR3 protein is CSASKKGEQYF. CDR3 in DNA: TGCAGTGCTAGTAAAAAGGGCGAGCAGTACTTC.

DNA of the CDR3: TGCGCCAGCAGTGAGATCTCCGGCGGTGGCTACACCTTC. This encodes CASSEISGGGYTF. The gene calls are TRBV10-1 and TRBJ1-2; D remains ambiguous. The CDR3 consists of 13 residues. Trimming removed 2 bases from V and 7 bases from J, with 11 bases in between. Germline V CDR1 and CDR2: WNHNN, SYGVQD (reference sequence).

The V and J genes are TRBV21-1 and TRBJ2-7; the table's TRBD2 call for D was not verified on the DNA. TRBV21-1 is a pseudogene locus. The CDR3 runs to 15 residues. CDR3 sequence: CASSKGATSICEQYF. The CDR3 nucleotides read TGTGCCAGCAGCAAAGGGGCTACTAGCATTTGCGAGCAGTACTTC.

The V and J genes are TRBV7-9 and TRBJ2-7, with D unresolved. The germline V and J ends were trimmed by 4 bases and 2 bases, with 9 bases remaining between them. Germline CDR1 and CDR2: SEHNR and FQNEAQ (reference sequence). This CDR3 is 13 amino acids long. This chain's CDR3 is CASSYGITYEQYF. As DNA, the CDR3 is TGTGCCAGCAGCTACGGAATTACCTACGAGCAGTACTTC.

The V call is TRBV29-1, the J call TRBJ2-3, with TRBD2 identical over 11 bases. The trim removed 4 bases at V and 4 bases at J, leaving 1 base unmatched. CDR3 length equals 13 residues. Looked up from germline, CDR1 is SQVTM and CDR2 is ANQGSEA. CDR3 DNA sequence: TGCAGCGTTGGACTAGCGGGACCAGATACGCAGTATTTT. As protein: CSVGLAGPDTQYF.

This clone has just one count. One base away lies a much larger clone, so this may be a sequencing read error. The V call is TRBV7-9, the J call TRBJ2-7, with a weak D call TRBD1 (5 bases). CDR3 size: 12 residues. Trimming left V 5 bases short and J 3 bases short, with 8 bases between. CDR1 and CDR2 (germline): SEHNR, FQNEAQ (reference sequence). The CDR3: CASSVTDYEQYF. Here the CDR3 DNA reads TGTGCCAGCAGCGTGACAGACTACGAGCAGTACTTC.

A word on this clone: Other DNA sequences within the sample encode an identical CDR3. The chain joins TRBV19 to TRBJ2-1; 8 bases are a match to TRBD2. The V gene end was trimmed by 5 bases and the J gene end by 6 bases; junction bases not matched to a gene: 12. This CDR3 comprises 16 residues. The V gene's germline CDR1 is LNHDA and CDR2 SQIVND (reference sequence). The CDR3: CASSGISGSWGNEQFF. The CDR3 DNA reads TGTGCCAGTAGTGGGATCAGCGGGAGTTGGGGCAATGAGCAGTTCTTC. The whole variable domain, filled in from reference TRBV19 and TRBJ2-1, reads DGGITQSPKYLFRKEGQNVTLSCEQNLNHDAMYWYRQDPGQGLRLIYYSQIVNDFQKGDIAEGYSVSREKKESFPLTVTSAQKNPTAFYLCASSGISGSWGNEQFFGPGTRLTVL.